The 10 T cell receptor beta chains below all came from one sample that was sequenced in a study of cytomegalovirus exposure and HLA in healthy donors. The PCR employed 60 Vbeta primers together with 13 Jbeta primers. Sequencing used immunoSEQ multiplex PCR; TCRdb keeps in-frame clones, though not all of them. The profile shows approximately 160,000 clones, 80% of them singletons. Sequencing was carried out using PBMCs. These TCRs come from a man aged 18 to 29 in good health and CMV-seropositive.

The rearrangement joins TRBV6-7 to TRBJ2-1, with a weak D call TRBD1 (6 bases). TRBV6-7 falls under the ORF class, with uncertain function. The CDR3 covers 15 residues. Trimming pared 6 bases from V and 5 bases from J, leaving 17 bases between. This chain's CDR3 is CASRQQGPTDNEQFF. The DNA of the CDR3 is TGTGCCAGCAGACAACAGGGACCTACCGACAATGAGCAGTTCTTC.

J is TRBJ2-7 and V is TRBV5-1; D is unresolved. The ends were cut back, 1 base at V and 5 bases at J, with 10 bases in the middle. The CDR3 runs 13 residues. Germline V lookup: CDR1 SGHRS, CDR2 YFSETQ. The CDR3 spells CASSLLSLHEQYF. The CDR3, as DNA: TGCGCCAGCAGCTTGTTGTCTCTACACGAGCAGTACTTC.

V gene TRBV10-3 combines with J gene TRBJ1-2, with TRBD1 matching 9 bases. Germline V gives CDR1 ENHRY, CDR2 SYGVKD. This CDR3 has 15 residues. With V trimmed by 3 bases and J by 2 bases, 4 bases remained unmatched. The CDR3 DNA reads TGTGCCATCAGTGAAGGACAGGGGAAGAACTATGGCTACACCTTC. Encoded protein: CAISEGQGKNYGYTF.

The V call is TRBV10-3, the J call TRBJ1-5, with D perhaps TRBD1 (6 bases). V lost 9 bases to trimming and J lost 6 bases, with 15 bases between them. CDR3 length: 13 amino acids. CDR1 ENHRY and CDR2 SYGVKD come from the germline V gene. The CDR3 loop reads CAIGRGASQPQHF. Written as DNA, the CDR3 is TGTGCCATTGGGCGGGGGGCAAGTCAGCCCCAGCATTTT.

The chain joins TRBV12-5 to TRBJ2-1, with a weak D call TRBD1 (7 bases). The CDR3 extends over 16 amino acids. Per the germline V gene, CDR1 is LGHNT and CDR2 is FRNRAP. Trimming stripped 9 bases from V and 0 bases from J, with 18 bases between. Here the CDR3 reads CASQGGEPHSYNEQFF. For the CDR3, the DNA is TGTGCTAGCCAGGGGGGTGAACCCCACTCCTACAATGAGCAGTTCTTC. Drawing the rest from reference TRBV12-5 and TRBJ2-1, the complete variable domain is DARVTQTPRHKVTEMGQEVTMRCQPILGHNTVFWYRQTMMQGLELLAYFRNRAPLDDSGMPKDRFSAEMPDATLATLKIQPSEPRDSAVYFCASQGGEPHSYNEQFFGPGTRLTVL.

The genes are TRBV27 and TRBJ1-1, with D tentatively TRBD1 (6 bases). The germline V gene encodes CDR1 MNHEY and CDR2 SMNVEV (reference sequence). Trimming cost V 5 bases and J 0 bases, with 10 bases left between them. The CDR3 runs to 14 residues. The CDR3 DNA follows: TGTGCCAGCAGTCCGAAGGGGGTGAACACTGAAGCTTTCTTT. It yields the protein CASSPKGVNTEAFF.

This clone was seen more than once but under ten times. The V gene is TRBV29-1, the J gene TRBJ2-7, with 13 bases matching TRBD2. Germline V CDR1 and CDR2: SQVTM, ANQGSEA. The CDR3 loop spans 12 amino acids. V lost 3 bases, J lost 7 bases, and 0 bases stayed unmatched. The CDR3 reads CSVEGLAGEQYF. CDR3 sequence (DNA): TGCAGCGTTGAGGGACTAGCGGGAGAGCAGTACTTC.

The chain uses TRBV19 and TRBJ2-6; 8 nucleotides line up with TRBD1. The CDR3 loop spans 18 amino acids. V dropped 5 bases and J dropped 1; count of bases not matched to a gene: 10. Germline loops: CDR1 LNHDA, CDR2 SQIVND (reference sequence). The CDR3 region is CASSSKTGVRSGANVLTF. For the CDR3, the DNA is TGTGCCAGTAGTTCGAAGACAGGGGTAAGGTCTGGGGCCAACGTCCTGACTTTC.

The chain has TRBV9 and TRBJ2-3; 7 bases agree with TRBD2. Trimming at V came to 3 bases and at J to 4 bases, leaving 5 bases not matched to a gene. CDR3 length equals 14 residues. Germline loops: CDR1 SGDLS, CDR2 YYNGEE. Written as DNA, the CDR3 is TGTGCCAGCAGCGAGCGGGGATTGGCAGATACGCAGTATTTT. It encodes CASSERGLADTQYF.

The CDR3: CASRGQGGQPQHF. As DNA, the CDR3 is TGTGCCAGCAGGGGACAGGGGGGTCAGCCCCAGCATTTT. The V gene is TRBV11-1, the J gene TRBJ1-5, with TRBD1 identical over 11 bases. The ends lost 6 bases at V and 6 bases at J; junction bases unmatched: 1. Germline V gene sequence: CDR1 SGHAT, CDR2 FQDESV (reference sequence). The CDR3 has 13 residues.